The 27 T cell receptor beta chains below all came from one sample that was sequenced in a study of T cells in localized non-small cell lung cancer. Assay: immunoSEQ multiplex PCR; the TCRdb copy retains only in-frame clones and omits some. The sample yields roughly 21,000 clones, roughly 87% seen once. The sequenced sample was peripheral blood mononuclear cells, obtained before any cancer treatment. Receptors originate from a male donor older than 55 with stage II lung adenocarcinoma.

The gene calls are TRBV19 and TRBJ2-3; TRBD1 is a possible D gene (6 bases). The CDR3 spans 16 residues. Germline lookup yields CDR1 LNHDA and CDR2 SQIVND (reference sequence). The V end was cut by 4 bases, the J end by 0 bases, with 14 bases between. The CDR3 DNA reads TGTGCCAGTAGTAGTTACAGGGACCCTAGCACAGATACGCAGTATTTT. This gives the protein CASSSYRDPSTDTQYF.

The chain joins TRBV27 to TRBJ2-1; D gene ambiguous. V was trimmed by 6 bases and J by 4 bases, leaving 13 bases between them. This CDR3 contains 14 residues. Germline-derived CDR1 and CDR2 are MNHEY and SMNVEV (reference sequence). The CDR3 here is CASSPGRPYNEQFF. Here the CDR3 DNA reads TGTGCCAGCAGCCCAGGTAGACCTTACAATGAGCAGTTCTTC.

This chain connects TRBV5-1 to TRBJ2-7, with TRBD2 as a possible D gene (6 bases). Germline CDR1 and CDR2: SGHRS and YFSETQ. The length of the CDR3 is 15 residues. With 1 base removed from V and 3 bases from J, the gap between germline ends came to 14 bases. CDR3 region: CASSLFLGGIYEQYF. In DNA form, the CDR3 reads TGCGCCAGCAGCTTGTTTTTGGGAGGTATCTACGAGCAGTACTTC.

The chain recombines TRBV28 with TRBJ1-1; D ambiguous. The ends were cut back, 7 bases at V and 6 bases at J, with 18 bases in the middle. The CDR3 length is 14 residues. Germline V gene lookup returns CDR1 MDHEN and CDR2 SYDVKM. CDR3 amino acids: CASTPVGVRAEAFF. The CDR3 nucleotides read TGTGCCAGCACCCCCGTCGGGGTAAGGGCTGAAGCTTTCTTT.

CDR3 coding DNA: TGTGCCAGCAGCTTGGAGGGGGGCCCTAATGGCTACACCTTC. Amino acids: CASSLEGGPNGYTF. The rearrangement joins TRBV5-5 to TRBJ1-2, with D tentatively TRBD1 (6 bases). The CDR3 sequence is 14 residues long. V was clipped by 0 bases and J by 6 bases, with 12 bases between them. Germline lookup yields CDR1 SGHKS and CDR2 YYEKEE (reference sequence).

The V and J genes are TRBV7-9 and TRBJ2-1; 7 bases align to TRBD2. The CDR3 totals 16 residues. Trimming at V came to 2 bases and at J to 6 bases, leaving 10 bases not matched to a gene. CDR1 is SEHNR and CDR2 is FQNEAQ in the germline V gene (reference sequence). The CDR3 DNA sequence: TGTGCCAGCAGCTTATCGCGGCGGGGGACTCCCAATGAGCAGTTCTTC. Protein: CASSLSRRGTPNEQFF. Combining the CDR3 with reference TRBV7-9 and TRBJ2-1 gives the whole variable domain DTGVSQNPRHKITKRGQNVTFRCDPISEHNRLYWYRQTLGQGPEFLTYFQNEAQLEKSRLLSDRFSAERPKGSFSTLEIQRTEQGDSAMYLCASSLSRRGTPNEQFFGPGTRLTVL.

V gene TRBV7-3 combines with J gene TRBJ2-3; D is unresolved. This CDR3 spans 15 amino acids. Deletions cut 4 bases from V and 0 bases from J, with 11 bases between. Germline values: CDR1 SGHTA, CDR2 FQGTGA. The CDR3: CASSSFPFSTDTQYF. In nucleotides, the CDR3 is TGTGCCAGCAGCTCCTTCCCCTTTAGCACAGATACGCAGTATTTT.

The chain employs TRBV7-3 and TRBJ2-1, with D unclear. The CDR3 runs to 16 residues. Germline V gene sequence: CDR1 SGHTA, CDR2 FQGTGA. Between the trimmed V and J ends, which lost 3 bases and 8 bases, there was a span of 20 bases. The CDR3 sequence is CASSFEGWADIDEQFF. CDR3 in DNA: TGTGCCAGCAGCTTTGAAGGATGGGCCGATATCGATGAGCAGTTCTTC.

V and J are TRBV19 and TRBJ2-2; D tentatively fits TRBD1 or TRBD2 (5 bases each). Trimming removed 5 bases at V and 5 bases at J, with 12 bases between. Per the germline V gene, CDR1 is LNHDA and CDR2 is SQIVND (reference sequence). The CDR3 consists of 14 residues. The CDR3 spells CASSPGTRTGELFF. The CDR3 DNA reads as TGTGCCAGTAGTCCCGGGACGAGGACCGGGGAGCTGTTTTTT.

This clone showed up just once. This chain links TRBV28 with TRBJ2-3; 8 bases map to TRBD1. After removal of 7 bases from V and 1 base from J, the junction contained 4 bases not matched to a gene. The germline V gene encodes CDR1 MDHEN and CDR2 SYDVKM. CDR3 size: 14 residues. CDR3 DNA sequence: TGTGCCAGCACCAAGGGACAGGGCACAGATACGCAGTATTTT. Amino acid sequence: CASTKGQGTDTQYF.

The J gene is TRBJ2-7, the V gene TRBV27; TRBD2 agrees at 7 bases. Germline CDR1 MNHEY, CDR2 SMNVEV (reference sequence). V lost 6 bases, J lost 0 bases, and 14 bases stayed unmatched. This CDR3 has 17 residues. This CDR3 is CASSKLRPAGFSYEQYF. CDR3 nucleotide sequence: TGTGCCAGCAGCAAATTAAGGCCAGCGGGGTTCTCCTACGAGCAGTACTTC.

The chain uses TRBV10-2 and TRBJ2-7, with a tentative D call TRBD2 (6 bases). The germline V gene has CDR1 WSHSY and CDR2 SAAADI. The germline V and J ends were trimmed by 6 bases and 1 base, with 16 bases remaining between them. The CDR3 totals 15 residues. The CDR3 here is CASRSSEVGSYEQYF. In DNA, the CDR3 is TGCGCCAGCAGGTCTAGCGAGGTCGGATCCTACGAGCAGTACTTC.

This clone was found once. V usage is TRBV21-1 and J usage is TRBJ1-6; the D call TRBD1 from the table was never checked on the DNA. TRBV21-1 is deemed a pseudogene. This CDR3 has 18 amino acids. The CDR3 region has the DNA TGTGCCAGCAGCAAAGATGGGACAGGTGAAGTCGATAATTCACCCCTCCACTTT. This sequence encodes CASSKDGTGEVDNSPLHF.

The chain combines TRBV18 with TRBJ2-7; 8 bases agree with TRBD2. From germline, CDR1 is KGHSH and CDR2 LQKENI. V was clipped by 0 bases and J by 6 bases; unmatched bases: 7. The CDR3 has 15 amino acids. This CDR3 is CASSPPGLDRFEQYF. The CDR3 DNA is TGTGCCAGCTCACCACCGGGACTAGATCGGTTCGAGCAGTACTTC.

The chain joins TRBV6-6 to TRBJ2-1; the D gene is possibly TRBD1 (5 bases). Trimming took off 11 bases at V and 2 bases at J, with 16 bases between the two ends. Per germline, CDR1 MNHNY and CDR2 SVGAGI (reference sequence). This CDR3 is built from 14 residues. Here the CDR3 DNA reads TGTGCCGGCGGCCAGGGTTCGGCCTACAATGAGCAGTTCTTC. Residues: CAGGQGSAYNEQFF.

This clone appeared once. This chain uses TRBV28 with TRBJ1-2; D gene uncertain. The CDR3 runs 13 residues. The germline CDR1 and CDR2 sequences are MDHEN and SYDVKM. V was clipped by 7 bases and J by 3 bases, with 12 bases between them. The CDR3 DNA sequence: TGTGCCAGCAAGGGAGGGAGCGACTATGGCTACACCTTC. Its protein product is CASKGGSDYGYTF.

This chain joins TRBV6-1 and TRBJ1-5, with D possibly being TRBD1 (5 bases). CDR1 is MNHNS, CDR2 SASEGT, per germline. The CDR3 extends over 15 amino acids. Trimming left V 4 bases short and J 0 bases short, with 10 bases between. The CDR3 coding sequence is TGTGCCAGCAGTGGAGGGGTGTATAGCAATCAGCCCCAGCATTTT. Translation gives CASSGGVYSNQPQHF.

The chain recombines TRBV21-1 with TRBJ2-1; the table's D call TRBD2 went unverified against the DNA. TRBV21-1 is described as a pseudogene. The length of the CDR3 is 19 residues. CDR3 nucleotide sequence: TGTGCCAGCAGCAAACCCGACCGGCAGCGGGAGAAAGTAAGCAATGAGCAGTTCTTC. Amino acid sequence: CASSKPDRQREKVSNEQFF.

The chain links TRBV14 to TRBJ2-5, with unresolved D. CDR3 length: 14 residues. Deletions cut 4 bases from V and 2 bases from J, with 11 bases between. CDR1 is SGHDN and CDR2 is FVKESK in the germline V gene. DNA for the CDR3: TGTGCCAGCAGCCCACCACACGGGCAAGAGACCCAGTACTTC. Encoded protein: CASSPPHGQETQYF.

V is TRBV18 and J is TRBJ2-3; D may be TRBD2 (6 bases). V lost 5 bases, J lost 2 bases, and 11 bases lay in between. This CDR3 region has 14 residues. Germline V gene lookup returns CDR1 KGHSH and CDR2 LQKENI. CDR3 amino acids: CASSNGGFTDTQYF. DNA of the CDR3: TGTGCCAGCTCAAACGGGGGATTCACAGATACGCAGTATTTT.

The rearrangement uses TRBV11-3 and TRBJ2-3; TRBD2 is a possible D gene (6 bases). This CDR3 has 14 amino acids. In germline, CDR1 is SGHNT, CDR2 YENEEA. Deletions cut 4 bases from V and 4 bases from J, with 12 bases between. The CDR3 nucleotides read TGTGCCAGCAGCTCCTCTTCGGGGGCAGATACGCAGTATTTT. Its translation: CASSSSSGADTQYF.

The chain carries TRBV29-1 and TRBJ2-7; 8 positions agree with TRBD2. After removal of 7 bases from V and 8 bases from J, the junction contained 13 bases not matched to a gene. CDR3 length equals 13 residues. CDR1 is SQVTM, CDR2 ANQGSEA, per germline. Here the CDR3 DNA reads TGCAGCGCCGCGGAGGCTAGCGGGTCACAGCAGTACTTC. Amino acids: CSAAEASGSQQYF.

CDR3 nucleotide sequence: TGTGCCAGCAGTCCCCGAGTAGTTACCGGGGAGCTGTTTTTT. Protein sequence: CASSPRVVTGELFF. This rearrangement joins TRBV27 to TRBJ2-2; D call uncertain. The CDR3 covers 14 residues. Deletions cut 5 bases from V and 5 bases from J, with 12 bases between. Germline CDR1 MNHEY, CDR2 SMNVEV (reference sequence).

The genes are TRBV28 and TRBJ1-4; D gene unclear. V lost 4 bases, J lost 0 bases, and 6 bases lay in between. This CDR3 is 14 amino acids long. From germline, CDR1 is MDHEN and CDR2 SYDVKM. The DNA for the CDR3 is TGTGCCAGCAGTTCAGCTGCAACTAATGAAAAACTGTTTTTT. Residues: CASSSAATNEKLFF.

The chain has TRBV4-2 and TRBJ2-7; 7 nucleotides agree with TRBD1. The V gene end was trimmed by 3 bases and the J gene end by 0 bases; junction bases not matched to a gene: 8. CDR1 is LGHNA and CDR2 is YNFKEQ in the germline V gene. CDR3 length equals 16 residues. This CDR3 reads CASSQGPQGPSYEQYF. The CDR3 region has the DNA TGTGCCAGCAGCCAGGGGCCACAGGGGCCCTCCTACGAGCAGTACTTC.

The chain recombines TRBV19 with TRBJ2-3; D unresolved. V lost 6 bases, J lost 2 bases, and 12 bases lay in between. This CDR3 contains 14 residues. Germline V gene data show CDR1 as LNHDA and CDR2 as SQIVND (reference sequence). The CDR3 region is CASRGYDNTDTQYF. The CDR3, as DNA: TGTGCCAGTAGAGGGTATGACAACACAGATACGCAGTATTTT. Full variable domain (remainder filled in from reference TRBV19 and TRBJ2-3): DGGITQSPKYLFRKEGQNVTLSCEQNLNHDAMYWYRQDPGQGLRLIYYSQIVNDFQKGDIAEGYSVSREKKESFPLTVTSAQKNPTAFYLCASRGYDNTDTQYFGPGTRLTVL.

The chain links TRBV5-1 to TRBJ2-5; 9 nucleotides match TRBD1. Germline V gene sequence: CDR1 SGHRS, CDR2 YFSETQ. The CDR3 has 15 amino acids. V lost 3 bases, J lost 4 bases, and 7 bases stayed unmatched. CDR3 residues: CASSSTGGPRETQYF. CDR3 nucleotide sequence: TGCGCCAGCAGCTCCACAGGGGGCCCTCGAGAGACCCAGTACTTC.